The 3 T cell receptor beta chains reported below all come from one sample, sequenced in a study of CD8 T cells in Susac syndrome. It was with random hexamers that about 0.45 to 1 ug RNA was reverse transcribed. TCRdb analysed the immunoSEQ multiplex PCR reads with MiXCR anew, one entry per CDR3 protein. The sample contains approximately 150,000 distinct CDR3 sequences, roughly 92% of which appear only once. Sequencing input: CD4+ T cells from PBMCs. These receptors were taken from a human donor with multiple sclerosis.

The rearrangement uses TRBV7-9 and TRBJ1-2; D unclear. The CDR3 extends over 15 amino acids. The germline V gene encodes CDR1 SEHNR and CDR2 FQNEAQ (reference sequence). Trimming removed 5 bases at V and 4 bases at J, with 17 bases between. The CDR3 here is CASSPIGQNGYGYTF. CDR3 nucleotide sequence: TGTGCCAGCAGCCCAATTGGGCAGAACGGCTATGGCTACACCTTC.

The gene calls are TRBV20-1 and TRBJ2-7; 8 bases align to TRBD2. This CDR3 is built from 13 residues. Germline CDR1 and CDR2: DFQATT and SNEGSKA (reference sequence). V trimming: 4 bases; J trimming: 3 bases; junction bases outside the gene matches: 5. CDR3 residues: CSAMGTSVYEQYF. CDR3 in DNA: TGCAGTGCTATGGGGACTAGTGTCTACGAGCAGTACTTC.

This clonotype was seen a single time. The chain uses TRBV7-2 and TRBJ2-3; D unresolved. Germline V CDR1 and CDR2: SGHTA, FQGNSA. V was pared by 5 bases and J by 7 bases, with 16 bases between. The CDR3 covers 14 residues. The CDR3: CASSRPPKVHTQYF. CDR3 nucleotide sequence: TGTGCCAGCAGCCGTCCCCCTAAGGTGCATACGCAGTATTTT.